The 27 T cell receptor beta chains below come from one sample, sequenced in a study of shared clonotypes between healthy human individuals. The data were produced by immunoSEQ multiplex PCR, yet TCRdb's version contains in-frame clones alone and is incomplete. The sample carries about 480,000 clones, around 79% recorded once. The sample comprised PBMCs. All receptors derive from a woman in her forties in good health. Some clones in this sample may be carry-over from other donors' samples.

The V and J genes are TRBV27 and TRBJ1-4; possibly TRBD1 for D (6 bases). V lost 2 bases, J lost 5 bases, and 9 bases lay in between. CDR1 is MNHEY and CDR2 is SMNVEV in the germline V gene (reference sequence). This CDR3 spans 14 amino acids. The chain's CDR3 is CASSLLGHNEKLFF. The CDR3, as DNA: TGTGCCAGCAGTTTACTGGGACACAATGAAAAACTGTTTTTT.

V gene TRBV10-3 combines with J gene TRBJ2-2; D gene unclear. Trimming took 1 base from V and 0 from J, leaving 6 bases between them. Germline values: CDR1 ENHRY, CDR2 SYGVKD. The CDR3 runs 15 residues. CDR3: CAISEYGPNTGELFF. As DNA, the CDR3 is TGTGCCATCAGTGAGTACGGGCCGAACACCGGGGAGCTGTTTTTT.

This clone was detected once. The chain employs TRBV5-1 and TRBJ2-5; tentatively, D is TRBD1 (6 bases). Germline V gene data show CDR1 as SGHRS and CDR2 as YFSETQ. CDR3 length: 15 residues. V was pared by 0 bases and J by 5 bases, with 14 bases between. The CDR3 DNA follows: TGCGCCAGCAGCTTGGACGCCAGGGGATCGGAGACCCAGTACTTC. It codes for CASSLDARGSETQYF.

The V and J genes are TRBV2 and TRBJ1-5; D is unresolved. This CDR3 comprises 14 residues. V dropped 2 bases and J dropped 5 bases, with 10 bases sitting between them. Germline lookup yields CDR1 SNHLY and CDR2 FYNNEI. CDR3 region: CASSERVSDQPQHF. The CDR3 DNA follows: TGTGCCAGCAGTGAACGGGTTTCCGATCAGCCCCAGCATTTT.

V is TRBV4-1 and J is TRBJ1-6, with a possible D match to TRBD1 (6 bases). V shed 2 bases and J shed 7 bases, with 12 bases lying between them. The CDR3 runs 15 residues. Germline V CDR1 and CDR2: MGHRA, YSYEKL. The CDR3 reads CASSQPDRTNSPLHF. CDR3 DNA sequence: TGCGCCAGCAGCCAACCTGACAGGACGAATTCACCCCTCCACTTT.

J is TRBJ2-1 and V is TRBV29-1; D may be TRBD1 (6 bases). This CDR3 is built from 12 residues. Between the trimmed V and J ends, which lost 0 bases and 9 bases, there was a span of 9 bases. Germline CDR1 SQVTM, CDR2 ANQGSEA. CDR3 bases: TGCAGCGTTGAAGAGGGGGCGGGTGAGCAGTTCTTC. Translated: CSVEEGAGEQFF.

The V and J genes are TRBV30 and TRBJ2-7; the match to TRBD1 covers 8 bases. The CDR3 length is 13 residues. Looked up from germline, CDR1 is GTSNPN and CDR2 is SVGIG (reference sequence). The V segment lost 7 bases and the J segment 7 bases; nucleotides outside the gene matches: 12. CDR3 amino acids: CASDPGGGGEQYF. CDR3 DNA: TGTGCCTCAGACCCAGGGGGCGGAGGTGAGCAGTACTTC.

CDR3 bases: TGTGCCAGCAGTACTGTGGGGTCTGGCTACACCTTC. Protein: CASSTVGSGYTF. The gene calls are TRBV6-1 and TRBJ1-2; D is undetermined. The CDR3 runs to 12 residues. V was shortened by 5 bases and J by 7 bases, with 11 bases between the two germline ends. CDR1 and CDR2 from the germline V gene are MNHNS and SASEGT.

The CDR3 is CASSYIDYGNEQFF. As DNA, the CDR3 is TGTGCCAGCAGCTATATCGATTATGGCAATGAGCAGTTCTTC. This sequence joins TRBV7-6 and TRBJ2-1, with unresolved D. From germline, CDR1 is SGHVS and CDR2 FNYEAQ. The CDR3 has 14 amino acids. The V gene lost 4 bases and the J gene lost 6 bases, with 13 bases spanning the gap.

The CDR3 region has the DNA TGTGCCAGCACCAGGGACAGCCGATCACCCCTCCACTTT. Translation: CASTRDSRSPLHF. The chain carries TRBV5-4 and TRBJ1-6, with TRBD1 identical over 7 bases. Germline CDR1 and CDR2: SGHNT and YYREEE (reference sequence). The CDR3 is made up of 13 amino acids. V was pared by 6 bases and J by 10 bases, with 7 bases of the junction left unmatched.

V usage is TRBV7-2 and J usage is TRBJ2-5; D call uncertain. The germline V gene encodes CDR1 SGHTA and CDR2 FQGNSA. Trimming took off 2 bases at V and 2 bases at J, with 12 bases between the two ends. The CDR3 loop spans 15 amino acids. Written as DNA, the CDR3 is TGTGCCAGCAGCTTAAAGGCGGACGGGCAAGAGACCCAGTACTTC. Protein sequence: CASSLKADGQETQYF.

On this clone: This CDR3 is also generated by other DNA sequences in the sample. The rearrangement uses TRBV5-1 and TRBJ2-7; D gene uncertain. This CDR3 region has 12 residues. Germline CDR1 is SGHRS and CDR2 is YFSETQ. V shed 0 bases and J shed 3 bases, with 4 bases lying between them. CDR3: CASSLGVYEQYF. The CDR3 DNA reads as TGCGCCAGCAGCTTGGGGGTCTACGAGCAGTACTTC.

The gene calls are TRBV30 and TRBJ2-1, with 8 bases aligning to TRBD2. This CDR3 is built from 14 residues. Trimming took 3 bases from V and 5 from J; bases not matched to a gene: 6. CDR1 and CDR2 from the germline V gene are GTSNPN and SVGIG (reference sequence). CDR3 DNA sequence: TGTGCCTGGAGGAGGACTAGCAGCAACAATGAGCAGTTCTTC. Translating it yields CAWRRTSSNNEQFF.

This clone was seen only once. V is TRBV6-4 and J is TRBJ2-1; 8 nucleotides line up with TRBD1. The V segment lost 5 bases and the J segment 0 bases; nucleotides outside the gene matches: 3. The V gene's germline CDR1 is MRHNA and CDR2 SNTAGT. The CDR3 totals 15 residues. The CDR3 here is CASSITGGSYNEQFF. As DNA, the CDR3 is TGTGCCAGCAGTATCACAGGGGGCTCCTACAATGAGCAGTTCTTC.

The chain recombines TRBV6-1 with TRBJ2-7, with D hard to call. The CDR3 runs 13 residues. Germline CDR1 and CDR2: MNHNS and SASEGT. Trimming removed 5 bases from V and 2 bases from J, with 10 bases in between. The CDR3 region has the DNA TGTGCCAGCAGTTATACGGCGACCTACGAGCAGTACTTC. Amino acids: CASSYTATYEQYF.

This clone was detected only once. One end of the junction does not line up with germline, which may come from a read error. This rearrangement joins TRBV7-3 to TRBJ2-7; 10 bases agree with TRBD1. CDR1 is SGHTA and CDR2 is FQGTGA in the germline V gene. The CDR3 spans 15 residues. CDR3 amino acids: CASSLWRQGAPRLDF. CDR3 coding DNA: TGTGCCAGCAGCTTATGGCGACAGGGGGCGCCCCGGTTGGACTTC.

The CDR3 region is CASRDGQGVDEQYF. The CDR3 region has the DNA TGTGCCAGCAGGGACGGACAGGGAGTCGACGAGCAGTACTTC. The chain is built from TRBV27 and TRBJ2-7; 8 positions agree with TRBD1. With 6 bases clipped from V and 5 bases from J, the junction kept 9 bases outside the gene matches. The CDR3 is made up of 14 amino acids. Germline lookup yields CDR1 MNHEY and CDR2 SMNVEV (reference sequence).

V usage is TRBV30 and J usage is TRBJ1-6; perhaps TRBD1 as D (5 bases). V lost 2 bases, J lost 10 bases, and 18 bases lay in between. Germline V gives CDR1 GTSNPN, CDR2 SVGIG (reference sequence). The CDR3 runs 15 residues. The CDR3 bases are TGTGCCTGGAGTTCCACCCTAGGGTGGGGCTCACCCCTCCACTTT. Translating it yields CAWSSTLGWGSPLHF.

This chain joins TRBV29-1 and TRBJ1-6, with a weak D call TRBD1 (5 bases). This CDR3 comprises 13 residues. V lost 4 bases and J lost 5, with 9 bases in between. Germline values: CDR1 SQVTM, CDR2 ANQGSEA. DNA for the CDR3: TGCAGCGTTGGAATAGGGGATAATTCACCCCTCCACTTT. This codes for CSVGIGDNSPLHF.

Concerning this clone itself: A far larger clone is a single base away, which makes a read error likely. The genes are TRBV14 and TRBJ2-6, with D unclear. CDR3 length equals 15 residues. Trimming removed 4 bases at V and 0 bases at J, with 7 bases between. Germline lookup yields CDR1 SGHDN and CDR2 FVKESK. In DNA form, the CDR3 reads TGTGCCAGCAGCCGCACCAGCTCTGGGGCCAACGTCCTGACTTTC. Protein: CASSRTSSGANVLTF.

The chain combines TRBV18 with TRBJ1-1, with D possibly TRBD1 on 5 matching bases. The V end was cut by 1 base, the J end by 5 bases, with 14 bases between. The CDR3 spans 15 residues. Per the germline V gene, CDR1 is KGHSH and CDR2 is LQKENI. The CDR3 nucleotides are TGTGCCAGCTCACCACAGGGGTCGAGGAATACTGAAGCTTTCTTT. Its translation is CASSPQGSRNTEAFF.

The chain combines TRBV15 with TRBJ2-2; no clear D. This CDR3 has 15 residues. The germline gives CDR1 LNHNV, CDR2 YYDKDF (reference sequence). V was cut by 0 bases and J by 5 bases, with 10 bases left in between. The CDR3 coding sequence is TGTGCCACCAGCAGAGATATTGGTGGTACCGGGGAGCTGTTTTTT. It yields the protein CATSRDIGGTGELFF.

This clone was observed a few times. The gene calls are TRBV11-3 and TRBJ2-7, with TRBD2 identical over 8 bases. This CDR3 contains 14 residues. Unmatched junction bases numbered 3, after V lost 5 bases and J lost 0 bases. From germline, CDR1 is SGHNT and CDR2 YENEEA. The CDR3: CASSSGGSSYEQYF. The CDR3 bases are TGTGCCAGCAGCAGCGGGGGCAGCTCCTACGAGCAGTACTTC.

This chain links TRBV7-9 with TRBJ1-2; the D is unclear. CDR1 and CDR2 from the germline V gene are SEHNR and FQNEAQ (reference sequence). The CDR3 has 14 amino acids. V was pared by 1 base and J by 4 bases, with 10 bases between. CDR3 bases: TGTGCCAGCAGCTTAGGAGCTTTCGGCTATGGCTACACCTTC. Its protein is CASSLGAFGYGYTF.

Comments on this clone: The germline gene is not matched at one end of the junction; a read error may be the cause. V gene TRBV30 combines with J gene TRBJ1-1; 7 bases fit TRBD1. The CDR3 extends over 13 amino acids. Looked up from germline, CDR1 is GTSNPN and CDR2 is SVGIG (reference sequence). The CDR3 is CAWSSTGDTDAFF. As DNA, the CDR3 is TGTGCCTGGAGTTCCACAGGGGACACTGACGCTTTCTTT.

This chain connects TRBV7-9 to TRBJ1-2, with D tentatively TRBD1 (5 bases). The CDR3 is made up of 14 amino acids. The germline V and J ends were trimmed by 10 bases and 5 bases, with 20 bases remaining between them. Per germline, CDR1 SEHNR and CDR2 FQNEAQ (reference sequence). The CDR3 loop is CAILGQGSGYGYTF. Here the CDR3 DNA reads TGTGCCATCCTCGGGCAGGGCTCAGGATATGGCTACACCTTC.

V usage is TRBV27 and J usage is TRBJ2-3; tentatively, D is TRBD1 (6 bases). The CDR3 length is 15 residues. Germline V CDR1 and CDR2: MNHEY, SMNVEV (reference sequence). The V end lost 2 bases, the J end lost 2 bases, and 11 bases lay between the germline ends. DNA of the CDR3: TGTGCCAGCAGTTTAGGACAGCTCTTCACAGATACGCAGTATTTT. This codes for CASSLGQLFTDTQYF.